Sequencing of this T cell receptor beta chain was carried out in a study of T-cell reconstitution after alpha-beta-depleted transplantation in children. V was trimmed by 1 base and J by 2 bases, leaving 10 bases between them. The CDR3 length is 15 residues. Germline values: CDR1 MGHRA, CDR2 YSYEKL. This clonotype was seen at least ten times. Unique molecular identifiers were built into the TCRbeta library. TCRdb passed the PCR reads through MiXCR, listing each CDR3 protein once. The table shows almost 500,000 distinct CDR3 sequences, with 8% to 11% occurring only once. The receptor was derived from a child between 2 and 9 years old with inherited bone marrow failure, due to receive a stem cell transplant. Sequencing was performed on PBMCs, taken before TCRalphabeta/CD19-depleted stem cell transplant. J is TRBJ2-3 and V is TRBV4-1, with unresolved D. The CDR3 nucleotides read TGCGCCAGCAGCCAAGGCGTCAGGTCCACAGATACGCAGTATTTT. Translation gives CASSQGVRSTDTQYF.